A single sample is the source of the 29 T cell receptor beta chains below, sequenced in a study of OX40 agonist ivuxolimab in advanced cancers. The library was prepared using the immunoSEQ multiplex PCR assay. The clones in this table, taken by TCRdb from immuneACCESS, are in-frame only. Not every clone is retained; where verified, under half of the shortfall comes from an unresolved V gene, and the cause of the rest is unknown. This sample is represented by approximately 82,000 clones; approximately 89% of them were singletons. 2% to 3% of the sample is in the top ten clones. The specimen comprised CD4+ or CD8+ T cells sorted from blood, sampled in a trial of the OX40 agonist ivuxolimab. The receptor source for this set is an adult with an advanced solid tumor such as melanoma, head and neck, liver or kidney cancer.

The chain carries TRBV6-1 and TRBJ2-7; the D gene could be TRBD1 or TRBD2 (6 bases each). Germline lookup yields CDR1 MNHNS and CDR2 SASEGT. With 8 bases removed from V and 7 bases from J, the gap between germline ends came to 18 bases. CDR3 length equals 13 residues. CDR3 residues: CASADGGRREQYF. CDR3 nucleotide sequence: TGTGCCAGCGCAGATGGGGGGCGGCGGGAGCAGTACTTC.

J is TRBJ1-1 and V is TRBV5-1, with D unresolved. Deletions cut 4 bases from V and 2 bases from J, with 15 bases between. The CDR3 has 15 residues. CDR1 SGHRS and CDR2 YFSETQ come from the germline V gene. In nucleotides, the CDR3 is TGCGCCAGCAGCCGAGCGCGGGCGCTTAACACTGAAGCTTTCTTT. As protein: CASSRARALNTEAFF.

This clone showed up just a few times. This chain joins TRBV5-1 and TRBJ1-6; 11 nucleotides line up with TRBD1. The CDR3 runs 16 residues. Germline V gene data show CDR1 as SGHRS and CDR2 as YFSETQ. The trim removed 4 bases at V and 7 bases at J, leaving 7 bases unmatched. CDR3 loop: CASSSGTGGKNSPLHF. Written as DNA, the CDR3 is TGCGCCAGCAGCAGTGGGACAGGGGGAAAGAATTCACCCCTCCACTTT.

The chain is built from TRBV27 and TRBJ2-7; unclear D gene. This CDR3 contains 13 residues. Trimming took 5 bases from V and 7 from J, leaving 15 bases between them. Germline CDR1 and CDR2: MNHEY and SMNVEV (reference sequence). CDR3 loop: CASSPRVGLEQYF. As DNA, the CDR3 is TGTGCCAGCAGTCCCCGGGTGGGCCTGGAGCAGTACTTC.

This chain uses TRBV6-1 with TRBJ2-5; TRBD1 aligns across 7 bases. The V gene's germline CDR1 is MNHNS and CDR2 SASEGT. The CDR3 has 14 residues. Trimming cost V 4 bases and J 7 bases; bases outside gene matches: 9. For the CDR3, the DNA is TGTGCCAGCAGTGTACAGGGGTTCCTAGGGACCCAGTACTTC. Its translation: CASSVQGFLGTQYF.

V and J are TRBV6-5 and TRBJ2-2; D could derive from TRBD1 or TRBD2 (5 bases each). The germline V and J ends were trimmed by 2 bases and 3 bases, with 10 bases remaining between them. Germline loops: CDR1 MNHEY, CDR2 SVGAGI. The CDR3 consists of 15 residues. CDR3 protein: CASSYEGPHTGELFF. The CDR3 coding sequence is TGTGCCAGCAGTTACGAGGGGCCACACACCGGGGAGCTGTTTTTT.

The chain couples TRBV2 to TRBJ2-7; a possible D gene is TRBD1 (6 bases). The CDR3 sequence is 12 residues long. Trimming removed 6 bases at V and 2 bases at J, with 8 bases between. The germline gives CDR1 SNHLY, CDR2 FYNNEI. CDR3 nucleotides: TGTGCCAGCAGAGGACAGACCTACGAGCAGTACTTC. This sequence encodes CASRGQTYEQYF. Full variable domain (outside the CDR3, taken from reference TRBV2 and TRBJ2-7): EPEVTQTPSHQVTQMGQEVILRCVPISNHLYFYWYRQILGQKVEFLVSFYNNEISEKSEIFDDQFSVERPDGSNFTLKIRSTKLEDSAMYFCASRGQTYEQYFGPGTRLTVT.

V and J are TRBV6-5 and TRBJ1-1; the D is unclear. Germline assignment: CDR1 MNHEY and CDR2 SVGAGI. This CDR3 is 15 amino acids long. V lost 2 bases and J lost 4, with 14 bases in between. The CDR3 region has the DNA TGTGCCAGCAGTTACATTGCAGGCGGGAGCACTGAAGCTTTCTTT. Its protein product is CASSYIAGGSTEAFF.

The chain uses TRBV30 and TRBJ1-5; 7 positions match TRBD1. The CDR3 sequence is 13 residues long. CDR1 and CDR2 (germline): GTSNPN, SVGIG (reference sequence). J gave up 5 bases and V 5 bases, and 6 bases lay outside the gene matches. The CDR3 loop is CAWGDSSDQPQHF. The DNA for the CDR3 is TGTGCCTGGGGGGACAGCTCAGATCAGCCCCAGCATTTT.

This chain connects TRBV28 to TRBJ1-5; no definite D call. This CDR3 comprises 15 residues. V lost 1 base and J lost 4, with 11 bases in between. The V gene's germline CDR1 is MDHEN and CDR2 SYDVKM. The CDR3 bases are TGTGCCAGCAGTTTATCGGACCCGGGGAATCAGCCCCAGCATTTT. This translates into CASSLSDPGNQPQHF.

V usage is TRBV5-4 and J usage is TRBJ2-1; D gene uncertain. V was clipped by 2 bases and J by 0 bases, with 9 bases between them. This CDR3 has 15 amino acids. Germline CDR1 reads SGHNT; CDR2 reads YYREEE (reference sequence). CDR3 coding DNA: TGTGCCAGCAGCTTCTCCCAAAACTCCTACAATGAGCAGTTCTTC. Translated: CASSFSQNSYNEQFF. The variable domain in full, with the rest retrieved from reference TRBV5-4 and TRBJ2-1, is ETGVTQSPTHLIKTRGQQVTLRCSSQSGHNTVSWYQQALGQGPQFIFQYYREEENGRGNFPPRFSGLQFPNYSSELNVNALELDDSALYLCASSFSQNSYNEQFFGPGTRLTVL.

The genes are TRBV2 and TRBJ2-5; D is ambiguous. This CDR3 region has 10 residues. The V end lost 4 bases, the J end lost 5 bases, and 2 bases lay between the germline ends. CDR1 and CDR2 (germline): SNHLY, FYNNEI. CDR3 region: CASSGETQYF. CDR3 bases: TGTGCCAGCAGTGGGGAGACCCAGTACTTC.

The rearrangement links TRBV5-5 to TRBJ2-1; TRBD1 is a possible D gene (5 bases). Germline lookup yields CDR1 SGHKS and CDR2 YYEKEE (reference sequence). Trimming cost V 0 bases and J 0 bases, with 7 bases left between them. This CDR3 has 15 residues. The CDR3 region is CASSLEGFSYNEQFF. The CDR3 coding sequence is TGTGCCAGCAGCTTGGAGGGGTTCTCCTACAATGAGCAGTTCTTC.

This chain joins TRBV5-1 and TRBJ2-7; D gene unclear. Germline lookup yields CDR1 SGHRS and CDR2 YFSETQ. Trimming shortened V by 0 bases and J by 2 bases, and 6 bases separated the two germline ends. The CDR3 sequence is 13 residues long. Here the CDR3 DNA reads TGCGCCAGCAGCTTGGACCTACCCTACGAGCAGTACTTC. Its protein is CASSLDLPYEQYF.

The gene calls are TRBV30 and TRBJ1-2; no reliable D call. Trimming left V 1 base short and J 7 bases short, with 7 bases between. Germline assignment: CDR1 GTSNPN and CDR2 SVGIG (reference sequence). The length of the CDR3 is 11 residues. CDR3 sequence: CAWSEDAGYTF. For the CDR3, the DNA is TGTGCCTGGAGTGAGGACGCTGGCTACACCTTC.

This chain links TRBV5-8 with TRBJ2-3, with a weak D call TRBD2 (6 bases). In germline, CDR1 is SGHTS, CDR2 YDEGEE. This CDR3 has 17 residues. Between the trimmed V and J ends, which lost 2 bases and 3 bases, there was a span of 19 bases. For the CDR3, the DNA is TGTGCCAGCAGCTTAGTGACGAGGCGGGGTCGGACAGATACGCAGTATTTT. It specifies CASSLVTRRGRTDTQYF.

The chain recombines TRBV6-1 with TRBJ2-7; D remains unclear. Germline values: CDR1 MNHNS, CDR2 SASEGT. Trimming took 2 bases from V and 7 from J, leaving 18 bases between them. The CDR3 sequence is 15 residues long. CDR3: CASSETPGLVGEQYF. CDR3 nucleotides: TGTGCCAGCAGTGAAACCCCGGGTTTGGTCGGAGAGCAGTACTTC.

This chain uses TRBV14 with TRBJ1-5; unclear D gene. Germline values: CDR1 SGHDN, CDR2 FVKESK. The CDR3 sequence is 16 residues long. V dropped 0 bases and J dropped 3 bases, with 12 bases sitting between them. The CDR3 DNA follows: TGTGCCAGCAGCCAAGATGGGGTAGAACACAATCAGCCCCAGCATTTT. Amino acid sequence: CASSQDGVEHNQPQHF.

V and J are TRBV28 and TRBJ2-7; D is uncertain. This CDR3 is built from 13 residues. V lost 2 bases and J 5 bases, leaving 10 bases between the germline ends. Germline V gene lookup returns CDR1 MDHEN and CDR2 SYDVKM. The CDR3 DNA is TGTGCCAGCAGTTTACAGTCAGGTCACGAGCAGTACTTC. This codes for CASSLQSGHEQYF.

The chain recombines TRBV19 with TRBJ1-1, with a possible D match to TRBD1 (5 bases). The germline V gene has CDR1 LNHDA and CDR2 SQIVND (reference sequence). CDR3 size: 13 residues. V was trimmed by 5 bases and J by 3 bases, leaving 10 bases between them. The CDR3, as DNA: TGTGCCAGTAGTTTGACAGACGACACTGAAGCTTTCTTT. Its translation: CASSLTDDTEAFF.

The chain employs TRBV7-9 and TRBJ2-3; maybe TRBD1 (6 bases). The CDR3 spans 17 residues. V was clipped by 4 bases and J by 0 bases, with 17 bases between them. The germline gives CDR1 SEHNR, CDR2 FQNEAQ (reference sequence). CDR3 DNA: TGTGCCAGCAGCTCTCAAACAGGGCTCGGTAGCACAGATACGCAGTATTTT. It encodes CASSSQTGLGSTDTQYF.

The chain couples TRBV28 to TRBJ1-5; 9 nucleotides align to TRBD1. V shed 5 bases, J shed 4 bases, and the junction held 6 bases outside the gene matches. Germline-derived CDR1 and CDR2 are MDHEN and SYDVKM. The CDR3 is made up of 15 amino acids. The CDR3 sequence: CASSPTGGGNQPQHF. In DNA form, the CDR3 reads TGTGCCAGCAGTCCTACAGGGGGCGGTAATCAGCCCCAGCATTTT.

This clone appeared once. J is TRBJ1-5 and V is TRBV28; 10 bases are a match to TRBD1. This CDR3 has 14 residues. Germline V gene data show CDR1 as MDHEN and CDR2 as SYDVKM. Losses at the gene ends were 11 bases for V and 4 bases for J; bases not matched to a gene: 8. The CDR3, as DNA: TGTGCCGGAGCGGGGACAGGGGAAAATCAGCCCCAGCATTTT. It specifies CAGAGTGENQPQHF.

This clone was seen only a few times. The chain has TRBV28 and TRBJ1-1, with TRBD1 matching 10 bases. Germline loops: CDR1 MDHEN, CDR2 SYDVKM. The V gene end was trimmed by 6 bases and the J gene end by 4 bases; junction bases not matched to a gene: 8. This CDR3 spans 15 amino acids. The CDR3 DNA is TGTGCCAGCAGCTCCGGACAGGGGGACGGCACTGAAGCTTTCTTT. It is translated as CASSSGQGDGTEAFF.

This chain uses TRBV2 with TRBJ1-5; 10 bases line up with TRBD1. Germline V gene sequence: CDR1 SNHLY, CDR2 FYNNEI. Trimming at V came to 4 bases and at J to 8 bases, leaving 2 bases not matched to a gene. This CDR3 is built from 13 residues. CDR3 DNA sequence: TGTGCCAGCAGTGTAGGACAGGGGGAGCCCCAGCATTTT. Its translation is CASSVGQGEPQHF.

This clone appeared a single time. The chain uses TRBV27 and TRBJ1-2; 8 positions match TRBD1. CDR1 is MNHEY and CDR2 is SMNVEV in the germline V gene (reference sequence). Losses at the gene ends were 4 bases for V and 5 bases for J; bases not matched to a gene: 12. CDR3 size: 16 residues. Here the CDR3 reads CASSSLTGDSLYGYTF. The CDR3 DNA reads TGTGCCAGCAGTTCCCTGACAGGGGACAGTCTTTATGGCTACACCTTC.

The CDR3 DNA follows: TGTGCCAGCCGTGGAGGGGGGCCCTACAATGAGCAGTTCTTC. Its protein is CASRGGGPYNEQFF. The chain joins TRBV5-5 to TRBJ2-1, with D possibly being TRBD1 or TRBD2 (6 bases each). V lost 7 bases and J 2 bases, leaving 13 bases between the germline ends. CDR3 length equals 14 residues. Germline V gene sequence: CDR1 SGHKS, CDR2 YYEKEE (reference sequence).

The rearrangement uses TRBV5-4 and TRBJ2-3; 7 bases match TRBD1. This CDR3 is 15 amino acids long. Trimming cost V 0 bases and J 2 bases; bases outside gene matches: 3. Germline CDR1 and CDR2: SGHNT and YYREEE (reference sequence). Written as DNA, the CDR3 is TGTGCCAGCAGCTTGGTGGGACAGTCCACAGATACGCAGTATTTT. Its translation is CASSLVGQSTDTQYF.

The J gene is TRBJ1-1, the V gene TRBV7-2; maybe TRBD1 (6 bases). CDR1 is SGHTA, CDR2 FQGNSA, per germline. V lost 0 bases to trimming and J lost 6 bases, with 8 bases between them. The CDR3 sequence is 13 residues long. CDR3 sequence: CASSLAAGAEAFF. The CDR3 region has the DNA TGTGCCAGCAGCTTAGCAGCAGGGGCTGAAGCTTTCTTT.